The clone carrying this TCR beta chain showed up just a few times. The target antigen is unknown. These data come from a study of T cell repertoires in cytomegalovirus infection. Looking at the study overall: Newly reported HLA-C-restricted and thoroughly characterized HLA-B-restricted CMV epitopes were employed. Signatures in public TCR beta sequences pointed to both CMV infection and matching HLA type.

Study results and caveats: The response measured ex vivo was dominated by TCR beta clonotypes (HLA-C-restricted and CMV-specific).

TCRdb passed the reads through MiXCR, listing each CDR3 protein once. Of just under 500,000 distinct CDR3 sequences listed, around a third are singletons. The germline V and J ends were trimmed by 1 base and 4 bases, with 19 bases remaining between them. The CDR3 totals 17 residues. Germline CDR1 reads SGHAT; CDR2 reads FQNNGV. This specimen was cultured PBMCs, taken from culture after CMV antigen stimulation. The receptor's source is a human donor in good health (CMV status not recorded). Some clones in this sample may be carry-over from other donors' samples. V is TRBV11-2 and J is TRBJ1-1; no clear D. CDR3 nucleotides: TGTGCCAGCAGCTTAGGATCCGGGTTTTGGGTGGCCACTGAAGCTTTCTTT. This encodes CASSLGSGFWVATEAFF.